This T cell receptor beta chain was observed in a study of OX40 agonist ivuxolimab in advanced cancers. Looking at the study overall: A partial response was reached by three patients: one with hepatocellular carcinoma and two with cutaneous melanoma.

Measured with immunoSEQ multiplex PCR; TCRdb has only the in-frame clones, and not every one. The sample has under 25,000 clones; roughly 82% are singletons. Germline V gives CDR1 SNHLY, CDR2 FYNNEI. V was cut by 8 bases and J by 1 base, with 11 bases left in between. The CDR3 runs 13 residues. This chain uses TRBV2 with TRBJ1-2; D possibly corresponds to TRBD1 (5 bases). The sequence came from an adult with an advanced solid tumor such as melanoma, head and neck, liver or kidney cancer. Source: CD4+ or CD8+ T cells sorted from blood, taken in a trial of the OX40 agonist ivuxolimab. CDR3 region: CASARDYNYGYTF. Written as DNA, the CDR3 is TGTGCCAGCGCCAGGGATTATAACTATGGCTACACCTTC.